Listed below are T cell receptor beta chains from one sample, sequenced in a study of T cell repertoires in cytomegalovirus infection. No antigen has been assigned to these receptors. TCRdb analysed the reads with MiXCR anew, one entry per CDR3 protein. The sample carries a few hundred thousand distinct CDR3 sequences, about 39% recorded once. The specimen was cultured PBMCs, collected from culture after CMV antigen stimulation. These receptors came from a human donor in good health (CMV status not recorded). Some clones in this sample may be carry-over from other donors' samples. The CDR3 runs from the conserved cysteine through the conserved F or W. D genes are given only for firm matches. Only part of the rows carry a size: once, few, many, or a class if the clone is expanded.

j_call: TRBJ1-6
clone_size: NA
v_call: TRBV6-1
cdr3_length: 15
d_call: NA
cdr3_nt: TGTGCCAGCAGCCCGGGGGAAGCCCCTTTTTCACCCCTCCACTTT
cdr3_aa: CASSPGEAPFSPLHF

j_call: TRBJ2-1
clone_size: NA
v_call: TRBV9
cdr3_length: 14
d_call: NA
cdr3_nt: TGTGCCAGCGGCGGGCAAGTCGCGGACAATGAGCAGTTCTTC
cdr3_aa: CASGGQVADNEQFF

j_call: TRBJ2-3
clone_size: NA
v_call: TRBV9
cdr3_length: 19
d_call: TRBD2
cdr3_nt: TGTGCCAGCAGCACCTCCGGGACTAGCGGGGGAGCTAGCACAGATACGCAGTATTTT
cdr3_aa: CASSTSGTSGGASTDTQYF

j_call: TRBJ2-7
clone_size: NA
v_call: TRBV19
cdr3_length: 13
d_call: NA
cdr3_nt: TGTGCCACTGACTCGGGGCGCCGGGACGAGCAGTACTTC
cdr3_aa: CATDSGRRDEQYF

j_call: TRBJ2-3
clone_size: NA
v_call: TRBV5-1
cdr3_length: 16
d_call: NA
cdr3_nt: TGCGCCAGCAGCTATGGGGCTAGCTCAACCACAGATACGCAGTATTTT
cdr3_aa: CASSYGASSTTDTQYF

j_call: TRBJ1-1
clone_size: few
v_call: TRBV7-6
cdr3_length: 16
d_call: NA
cdr3_nt: TGTGCCAGCAGCCCACTTGGGGCAGGGGATGACACTGAAGCTTTCTTT
cdr3_aa: CASSPLGAGDDTEAFF

j_call: TRBJ1-2
clone_size: NA
v_call: TRBV7-8
cdr3_length: 14
d_call: TRBD1
cdr3_nt: TGTGCCAGCAGCTTAGCAACAGGGGTACGGGGCTACACCTTC
cdr3_aa: CASSLATGVRGYTF

j_call: TRBJ2-3
clone_size: NA
v_call: TRBV20-1
cdr3_length: 15
d_call: TRBD1
cdr3_nt: TGCAGTGCTAGATTCGGACAGGGGGCGGGGGATACGCAGTATTTT
cdr3_aa: CSARFGQGAGDTQYF

j_call: TRBJ1-1
clone_size: many
v_call: TRBV7-2
cdr3_length: 14
d_call: NA
cdr3_nt: TGTGCCAGCAGCTTAGGAGGGCGGGCCACTGAAGCTTTCTTT
cdr3_aa: CASSLGGRATEAFF

j_call: TRBJ2-1
clone_size: many
v_call: TRBV7-2
cdr3_length: 14
d_call: NA
cdr3_nt: TGTGCCAGCAGCTTAAGTAGCTCCTACAATGAGCAGTTCTTC
cdr3_aa: CASSLSSSYNEQFF

j_call: TRBJ2-2
clone_size: few
v_call: TRBV29-1
cdr3_length: 12
d_call: NA
cdr3_nt: TGCAGCGTTGAAGCAAGTTCTGGGGAGCTGTTTTTT
cdr3_aa: CSVEASSGELFF

j_call: TRBJ2-5
clone_size: few
v_call: TRBV27
cdr3_length: 14
d_call: TRBD1
cdr3_nt: TGTGCCAGCAGTTCCTGGGACAGGCAAGAGACCCAGTACTTC
cdr3_aa: CASSSWDRQETQYF

j_call: TRBJ2-1
clone_size: NA
v_call: TRBV7-2
cdr3_length: 13
d_call: NA
cdr3_nt: TGTGCCAGCAGCTCCAGGGGACGGGGTGAGCAGTTCTTC
cdr3_aa: CASSSRGRGEQFF

j_call: TRBJ2-7
clone_size: NA
v_call: TRBV6-2/TRBV6-3
cdr3_length: 13
d_call: NA
cdr3_nt: TGTGCCAGCAGGAGAGTCGGGTCCTACGAGCAGTACTTC
cdr3_aa: CASRRVGSYEQYF

j_call: TRBJ2-7
clone_size: NA
v_call: TRBV7-2
cdr3_length: 11
d_call: NA
cdr3_nt: TGTGCCAGCAGCTTAGGTTATGGGCAGTACTTC
cdr3_aa: CASSLGYGQYF

j_call: TRBJ1-3
clone_size: few
v_call: TRBV7-2
cdr3_length: 17
d_call: NA
cdr3_nt: TGTGCCAGCAGCTTAAACCCGCTAGGCGCCTCTGGAAACACCATATATTTT
cdr3_aa: CASSLNPLGASGNTIYF

j_call: TRBJ1-5
clone_size: many
v_call: TRBV7-2
cdr3_length: 18
d_call: NA
cdr3_nt: TGTGCCAGCAGCTTAATTGGCCCCGGAAGGACAGCCGGTCAGCCCCAGCATTTT
cdr3_aa: CASSLIGPGRTAGQPQHF

j_call: TRBJ2-3
clone_size: few
v_call: TRBV7-2
cdr3_length: 17
d_call: NA
cdr3_nt: TGTGCCAGCAGCTTAGTGAGTGGGGGGGCCGGGACAGATACGCAGTATTTT
cdr3_aa: CASSLVSGGAGTDTQYF

j_call: TRBJ2-7
clone_size: NA
v_call: TRBV20-1
cdr3_length: 13
d_call: NA
cdr3_nt: TGCAGTGCTAGAGAGATCGTATCCTACGAGCAGTACTTC
cdr3_aa: CSAREIVSYEQYF

j_call: TRBJ1-6
clone_size: NA
v_call: TRBV12-3/TRBV12-4
cdr3_length: 14
d_call: NA
cdr3_nt: TGTGCCAGCAGTCCTCTTATATATAATTCACCCCTCCACTTT
cdr3_aa: CASSPLIYNSPLHF

j_call: TRBJ2-5
clone_size: NA
v_call: TRBV19
cdr3_length: 14
d_call: NA
cdr3_nt: TGTGCCAGTAGTAGGAAAGGCCGGGGAGAGACCCAGTACTTC
cdr3_aa: CASSRKGRGETQYF

j_call: TRBJ2-3
clone_size: NA
v_call: TRBV29-1
cdr3_length: 14
d_call: NA
cdr3_nt: TGCAGCGTTGAGGGCCTTGTCAGCACAGATACGCAGTATTTT
cdr3_aa: CSVEGLVSTDTQYF

j_call: TRBJ2-1
clone_size: few
v_call: TRBV7-9
cdr3_length: 15
d_call: TRBD1
cdr3_nt: TGTGCCAGCACCCTGGGGCAGGGGGCATACAATGAGCAGTTCTTC
cdr3_aa: CASTLGQGAYNEQFF

j_call: TRBJ1-5
clone_size: once
v_call: TRBV5-1
cdr3_length: 15
d_call: TRBD1
cdr3_nt: TGCGCCAGCAGCTCTACAGGGGAGGAATATCAGCCCCAGCATTTT
cdr3_aa: CASSSTGEEYQPQHF

j_call: TRBJ2-1
clone_size: once
v_call: TRBV10-3
cdr3_length: 15
d_call: TRBD2
cdr3_nt: TGTGCCATCAGTGAGAGCGGGGACGAGTACAATGAGCAGTTCTTC
cdr3_aa: CAISESGDEYNEQFF

j_call: TRBJ2-7
clone_size: NA
v_call: TRBV15
cdr3_length: 15
d_call: NA
cdr3_nt: TGTGCCACCAGCAGAGACCCTGGTTCCTCCTACGAGCAGTACTTC
cdr3_aa: CATSRDPGSSYEQYF

j_call: TRBJ2-1
clone_size: many
v_call: TRBV7-2
cdr3_length: 16
d_call: TRBD2
cdr3_nt: TGTGCCAGCAGCTTAGCGCGACTAGCGGGGGGGCATGAGCAGTTCTTC
cdr3_aa: CASSLARLAGGHEQFF

j_call: TRBJ2-3
clone_size: few
v_call: TRBV7-2
cdr3_length: 17
d_call: NA
cdr3_nt: TGTGCCAGCAGCTTATTCCCCTCCGGGAGTGGGTCAGATACGCAGTATTTT
cdr3_aa: CASSLFPSGSGSDTQYF

j_call: TRBJ1-1
clone_size: NA
v_call: TRBV6-1
cdr3_length: 14
d_call: NA
cdr3_nt: TGTGCCAGCAGTGATATAGGGGACTACACTGAAGCTTTCTTT
cdr3_aa: CASSDIGDYTEAFF

j_call: TRBJ1-1
clone_size: NA
v_call: TRBV25-1
cdr3_length: 14
d_call: NA
cdr3_nt: TGTGCCAGCAGTGAATATGGCGGGAACACTGAAGCTTTCTTT
cdr3_aa: CASSEYGGNTEAFF

j_call: TRBJ2-7
clone_size: NA
v_call: TRBV20-1
cdr3_length: 13
d_call: TRBD2
cdr3_nt: TGCAGTGCCCCACCGGGAGGGAAGTACGAGCAGTACTTC
cdr3_aa: CSAPPGGKYEQYF

j_call: TRBJ2-6
clone_size: NA
v_call: TRBV3-1
cdr3_length: 15
d_call: NA
cdr3_nt: TGTGCCAGCAGCCAAGGCAGGCCTGGGGCCAACGTCCTGACTTTC
cdr3_aa: CASSQGRPGANVLTF

j_call: TRBJ2-7
clone_size: many
v_call: TRBV20-1
cdr3_length: 13
d_call: NA
cdr3_nt: TGCAGTGCTAGAGATCTGCGGGGTAACGAGCAGTACTTC
cdr3_aa: CSARDLRGNEQYF

j_call: TRBJ2-6
clone_size: NA
v_call: TRBV5-1
cdr3_length: 15
d_call: NA
cdr3_nt: TGCGCCAGCAGCTCCGGAGGGCTTGGGGCCAACGTCCTGACTTTC
cdr3_aa: CASSSGGLGANVLTF

j_call: TRBJ2-1
clone_size: few
v_call: TRBV7-2
cdr3_length: 13
d_call: NA
cdr3_nt: TGTGCCAGCAGCTGGGCGCGGGACAATGAGCAGTTCTTC
cdr3_aa: CASSWARDNEQFF

j_call: TRBJ2-3
clone_size: few
v_call: TRBV6-1
cdr3_length: 16
d_call: NA
cdr3_nt: TGTGCCAGCAGTGCCCCGCCCGCGGGGAGCACAGATACGCAGTATTTT
cdr3_aa: CASSAPPAGSTDTQYF

j_call: TRBJ2-3
clone_size: few
v_call: TRBV7-2
cdr3_length: 14
d_call: TRBD2
cdr3_nt: TGTGCCAGCAGCTTAGCGTTAGCGGGGGGGGCGCAGTATTTT
cdr3_aa: CASSLALAGGAQYF

j_call: TRBJ2-6
clone_size: few
v_call: TRBV5-6
cdr3_length: 14
d_call: NA
cdr3_nt: TGTGCCAGCAGCATAATCCCTGGGGCCAACGTCCTGACTTTC
cdr3_aa: CASSIIPGANVLTF

j_call: TRBJ1-2
clone_size: few
v_call: TRBV4-1
cdr3_length: 15
d_call: NA
cdr3_nt: TGCGCCAGCAGCCAAGTAATGTGGACAAAAAATGGCTACACCTTC
cdr3_aa: CASSQVMWTKNGYTF

j_call: TRBJ2-7
clone_size: NA
v_call: TRBV6-1
cdr3_length: 12
d_call: NA
cdr3_nt: TGTGCCAGCACGGTCTGGGGCCGCGAGCAGTACTTC
cdr3_aa: CASTVWGREQYF

j_call: TRBJ1-2
clone_size: few
v_call: TRBV12-3/TRBV12-4
cdr3_length: 14
d_call: NA
cdr3_nt: TGTGCCAGCAGGTCGGACAGAAAGTACTATGGCTACACCTTC
cdr3_aa: CASRSDRKYYGYTF

j_call: TRBJ1-3
clone_size: many
v_call: TRBV7-2
cdr3_length: 17
d_call: TRBD1
cdr3_nt: TGTGCCAGCAGCTTACCAGAGTCAGGGGGATCTGGAAACACCATATATTTT
cdr3_aa: CASSLPESGGSGNTIYF

j_call: TRBJ2-3
clone_size: few
v_call: TRBV19
cdr3_length: 19
d_call: TRBD2
cdr3_nt: TGTGCCAGTAGTAGACTACTCCCCGAGACTAGCGGGAACACAGATACGCAGTATTTT
cdr3_aa: CASSRLLPETSGNTDTQYF

j_call: TRBJ2-3
clone_size: few
v_call: TRBV28
cdr3_length: 17
d_call: NA
cdr3_nt: TGTGCCAGCAGGTTTCTACAGGGGAGGGGAGGCACAGATACGCAGTATTTT
cdr3_aa: CASRFLQGRGGTDTQYF

j_call: TRBJ2-5
clone_size: NA
v_call: TRBV2
cdr3_length: 12
d_call: NA
cdr3_nt: TGTGCCAGCAAGGGTGATAGTGAGACCCAGTACTTC
cdr3_aa: CASKGDSETQYF

j_call: TRBJ2-7
clone_size: NA
v_call: TRBV5-1
cdr3_length: 14
d_call: TRBD1
cdr3_nt: TGCGCCAGCAGCGAACCAGGGGGTATCTACGAGCAGTACTTC
cdr3_aa: CASSEPGGIYEQYF

j_call: TRBJ2-7
clone_size: many
v_call: TRBV7-9
cdr3_length: 15
d_call: TRBD2
cdr3_nt: TGTGCCAGCAGCTTAGCGACTAGCGGGAGCCGCGAGCAGTACTTC
cdr3_aa: CASSLATSGSREQYF

j_call: TRBJ2-1
clone_size: few
v_call: TRBV7-2
cdr3_length: 12
d_call: TRBD1
cdr3_nt: TGTGCCAGCAGCCACGGACAGGGGGTGCAGTTCTTC
cdr3_aa: CASSHGQGVQFF

j_call: TRBJ1-1
clone_size: few
v_call: TRBV7-2
cdr3_length: 15
d_call: NA
cdr3_nt: TGTGCCAGCAGTTTTAAACAGGGAATAGGTACTGAAGCTTTCTTT
cdr3_aa: CASSFKQGIGTEAFF

j_call: TRBJ2-4
clone_size: NA
v_call: TRBV7-9
cdr3_length: 16
d_call: NA
cdr3_nt: TGTGCCAGCAGCCCCCCATTTTGGGTCAAGGGAAACATTCAGTACTTC
cdr3_aa: CASSPPFWVKGNIQYF

j_call: TRBJ1-4
clone_size: NA
v_call: TRBV10-3
cdr3_length: 14
d_call: NA
cdr3_nt: TGTGCCATCAGTGAGTGGGCAACTAATGAAAAACTGTTTTTT
cdr3_aa: CAISEWATNEKLFF

j_call: TRBJ1-4
clone_size: NA
v_call: TRBV5-1
cdr3_length: 16
d_call: NA
cdr3_nt: TGCGCCAGCAGCTTGGTCCTGGCAGGGGCCAATGAAAAACTGTTTTTT
cdr3_aa: CASSLVLAGANEKLFF

j_call: TRBJ2-3
clone_size: many
v_call: TRBV7-6
cdr3_length: 21
d_call: NA
cdr3_nt: TGTGCCAGCAGCTTAGGGATAAGGGAGTCCTCTTGGGGCTTTTACGCAGATACGCAGTATTTT
cdr3_aa: CASSLGIRESSWGFYADTQYF

j_call: TRBJ1-1
clone_size: NA
v_call: TRBV7-2
cdr3_length: 13
d_call: NA
cdr3_nt: TGTGCCAGCACTCACCTCTCTCGGGCTGAAGCTTTCTTT
cdr3_aa: CASTHLSRAEAFF

j_call: TRBJ2-4
clone_size: once
v_call: TRBV12-3/TRBV12-4
cdr3_length: 14
d_call: NA
cdr3_nt: TGTGCCAGCAGTTTAGCGCTAGCCAAAAACATTCAGTACTTC
cdr3_aa: CASSLALAKNIQYF

j_call: TRBJ2-3
clone_size: few
v_call: TRBV7-6
cdr3_length: 14
d_call: NA
cdr3_nt: TGTGCCAGCAGCCCCGCGGTGGGATCAGATACGCAGTATTTT
cdr3_aa: CASSPAVGSDTQYF

j_call: TRBJ2-1
clone_size: NA
v_call: TRBV4-2
cdr3_length: 16
d_call: TRBD2
cdr3_nt: TGTGCCAGCAGCCAAGATCGGGGGGAGACCTGGGATGAGCAGTTCTTC
cdr3_aa: CASSQDRGETWDEQFF

j_call: TRBJ2-3
clone_size: few
v_call: TRBV7-9
cdr3_length: 15
d_call: NA
cdr3_nt: TGTGCCAGCAGCTTAGGAGAAGGGGACCAGGATACGCAGTATTTT
cdr3_aa: CASSLGEGDQDTQYF

j_call: TRBJ1-6
clone_size: NA
v_call: TRBV19
cdr3_length: 16
d_call: TRBD1
cdr3_nt: TGTGCCAGTAGTTCCAACAGGGGCTCCTATAATTCACCCCTCCACTTT
cdr3_aa: CASSSNRGSYNSPLHF